Listed below are T cell receptor beta chains from one sample, sequenced in a study of low-dose radiotherapy and immunotherapy resistance in tumors. Each CDR3 protein is one row after TCRdb ran MiXCR on the reads. This table holds about 100,000 distinct CDR3 sequences, 20% found once. The starting material was PBMCs, obtained after low-dose radiotherapy plus immunotherapy. The receptors come from a male donor with prostate cancer. The CDR3 runs from the conserved cysteine through the conserved F or W. A D gene is named only where the DNA matches it firmly. Only some rows state a clone size, as once, few, many or a class for expanded clones.

TRBV7-8	NA	NA	TRBJ2-3	TGTGCCAGCAGCTTAACGGTAGTGACGGATACGCAGTATTTT	CASSLTVVTDTQYF
TRBV5-1	many	NA	TRBJ1-1	TGCGCCAGCAGCTTGAAAAGACAGGCCGAAGCTTTCTTT	CASSLKRQAEAFF
TRBV3-1	many	NA	TRBJ1-6	TGTGCCAGCAGCCGGGGGGCCCCCGGGGGTTCACCCCTCCACTTT	CASSRGAPGGSPLHF
TRBV4-3	few	TRBD1	TRBJ1-2	TGCGCCAGCAGCCAAGCCCTTCGGGACAGGAGCTGGGGCTACACCTTC	CASSQALRDRSWGYTF
TRBV21-1	many	NA	TRBJ2-1	TGTGCCAGCAGCAGGGGACAGCCGATCTTTGGGCAGTTCTTC	CASSRGQPIFGQFF
TRBV29-1	many	NA	TRBJ1-4	TGCAGCGCCAGAAGGGGAACTAATGAAAAACTGTTTTTT	CSARRGTNEKLFF
TRBV3-1	many	TRBD2	TRBJ2-1	TGTGCCAGCAGCCAAGAACTAGCGGAGTCCTACAATGAGCAGTTCTTC	CASSQELAESYNEQFF
TRBV2	many	NA	TRBJ2-3	TGTGCCAGCGGGACTCGCACAGATACGCAGTATTTT	CASGTRTDTQYF
TRBV5-1	many	TRBD1	TRBJ1-2	TGCGCCAGCAGCGAGACAGGGCCAGCCACCTTC	CASSETGPATF
TRBV6-8	many	NA	TRBJ2-1	TGTGCCAGCAGCCGCGGATACAATGAGCAGTTCTTC	CASSRGYNEQFF
TRBV11-3	many	NA	TRBJ1-1	TGTGCCAGCAGCTTAGCAGGGCCGAACACTGAAGCTTTCTTT	CASSLAGPNTEAFF
TRBV30	many	NA	TRBJ2-5	TGTGCCTGGACCCGATCCGGGCTTCAAGAGACCCAGTACTTC	CAWTRSGLQETQYF
TRBV20-1	many	NA	TRBJ1-5	TGCAGTGCTAGTCTGGCAGCGGAATATCAGCCCCAGCATTTT	CSASLAAEYQPQHF
TRBV19	many	TRBD1	TRBJ2-7	TGTGCCAGCTCAGGGGGCTTATTTGGGTACGAGCAGTACTTC	CASSGGLFGYEQYF
TRBV2	many	NA	TRBJ2-1	TGTGCCAGCAGTGAAGAGAGGGGCGAGGTGGACAATGAGCAGTTCTTC	CASSEERGEVDNEQFF
TRBV4-1	many	NA	TRBJ2-4	TGCGCCAGCAGCCCTCGGACAGAGACAAACATTCAGTACTTC	CASSPRTETNIQYF
TRBV10-3	NA	TRBD2	TRBJ2-3	TGTGCCATCAGTGACCCCTTGAGATTAGCGGGGGCAGATACGCAGTATTTT	CAISDPLRLAGADTQYF
TRBV4-1	NA	TRBD1	TRBJ2-7	TGCGCCAGCAGCCAAGAAAGGACAGGGTGGAACGAGCAGTACTTC	CASSQERTGWNEQYF
TRBV6-5	many	TRBD2	TRBJ2-1	TGTGCCAGCAGCCTTGCCGGGGGGACCCCCTACAATGAGCAGTTCTTC	CASSLAGGTPYNEQFF
TRBV20-1	many	NA	TRBJ2-1	TGCAGTGCTAGCCCACCAGGAGCCTACTCCTACAATGAGCAGTTCTTC	CSASPPGAYSYNEQFF
TRBV5-1	many	TRBD2	TRBJ2-1	TGCGCCAGCAGCTTGGATCTAGCGGGGGGATACAATGAGCAGTTCTTC	CASSLDLAGGYNEQFF
TRBV14	many	NA	TRBJ2-6	TGTGCCAGCAGCCAAGGGATGTACTCTGGGGCCAACGTCCTGACTTTC	CASSQGMYSGANVLTF
TRBV3-1	many	NA	TRBJ1-2	TGTGCCAGCAGCCCCCAGACAGCTACCTACTATGGCTACACCTTC	CASSPQTATYYGYTF
TRBV7-9	many	NA	TRBJ1-4	TGTGCCAGCAGCCCCCGGGAGGGTACGGGTAATGAAAAACTGTTTTTT	CASSPREGTGNEKLFF
TRBV5-1	few	TRBD2	TRBJ2-3	TGCGCCAGCAGCTTGGCCGGGGGGTTGGGCACAGATACGCAGTATTTT	CASSLAGGLGTDTQYF